Listed below are T cell receptor beta chains from one sample, sequenced in a study of spatial heterogeneity in lung cancer. Via MiXCR, TCRdb re-called the 5' RACE reads, giving one row per CDR3 protein. This table has 3,600 or so distinct CDR3 sequences, 7% to 9% appearing once. The sample here was lung tumor tissue, taken at surgery. The receptors here all came from a male donor with early-stage non-small cell lung cancer. Each CDR3 is given with its conserved first and last residue. Each record gives: V gene, clone size, J gene, D gene, CDR3 protein, CDR3 DNA. A D gene is named only where the DNA matches it firmly. Size tells how often a clone was seen (once, few, many) or the class of an expanded clone, and some rows leave it out.

v_gene: TRBV7-2
abundance: NA
j_gene: TRBJ2-5
d_gene: TRBD2
CDR3aa: CASSAGLAGVETQYF
CDR3nt: TGTGCCAGCAGCGCCGGACTAGCGGGGGTTGAGACCCAGTACTTC

v_gene: TRBV7-9
abundance: medium-sized
j_gene: TRBJ2-7
d_gene: TRBD2
CDR3aa: CASSLSTSGTLQYF
CDR3nt: TGTGCCAGCAGCTTGTCGACTAGCGGGACTCTCCAGTACTTC

v_gene: TRBV6-6
abundance: medium-sized
j_gene: TRBJ2-1
d_gene: TRBD1
CDR3aa: CASSWTGDSYNEQFF
CDR3nt: TGTGCCAGCAGTTGGACAGGAGATTCCTACAATGAGCAGTTCTTC

v_gene: TRBV3-1
abundance: medium-sized
j_gene: TRBJ2-1
d_gene: NA
CDR3aa: CASSQGTLNTEQFF
CDR3nt: TGTGCCAGCAGCCAAGGGACCCTAAACACTGAGCAGTTCTTC

v_gene: TRBV12-3/TRBV12-4
abundance: many
j_gene: TRBJ2-6
d_gene: TRBD1
CDR3aa: CASSSRTGSRSGANVLTF
CDR3nt: TGTGCCAGCAGTTCCCGGACAGGTTCCCGCTCTGGGGCCAACGTCCTGACTTTC

v_gene: TRBV5-1
abundance: medium-sized
j_gene: TRBJ2-7
d_gene: NA
CDR3aa: CASSLDGTSYEQYF
CDR3nt: TGCGCCAGCAGCTTGGATGGCACCTCCTACGAGCAGTACTTC

v_gene: TRBV7-2
abundance: NA
j_gene: TRBJ2-5
d_gene: TRBD2
CDR3aa: CASSTSGQETQYF
CDR3nt: TGTGCCAGCAGTACTAGCGGACAAGAGACCCAGTACTTC

v_gene: TRBV7-3
abundance: medium-sized
j_gene: TRBJ2-3
d_gene: TRBD1
CDR3aa: CASSQKGASTDTQYF
CDR3nt: TGTGCCAGCAGCCAGAAGGGGGCTTCCACAGATACGCAGTATTTT

v_gene: TRBV11-3
abundance: medium-sized
j_gene: TRBJ2-3
d_gene: NA
CDR3aa: CASSLGLGPADTQYF
CDR3nt: TGTGCCAGCAGCTTAGGCCTGGGGCCTGCAGATACGCAGTATTTT

v_gene: TRBV28
abundance: medium-sized
j_gene: TRBJ2-1
d_gene: NA
CDR3aa: CASSLDLGIGQFF
CDR3nt: TGTGCCAGCAGTTTAGATCTAGGAATAGGGCAGTTCTTC

v_gene: TRBV5-5
abundance: many
j_gene: TRBJ1-3
d_gene: NA
CDR3aa: CASSQGGAGNTIYF
CDR3nt: TGTGCCAGCAGCCAGGGCGGAGCGGGAAACACCATATATTTT

v_gene: TRBV25-1
abundance: many
j_gene: TRBJ2-1
d_gene: TRBD2
CDR3aa: CASSLSGGPHNEQFF
CDR3nt: TGTGCCAGCAGTTTAAGCGGGGGGCCCCACAATGAGCAGTTCTTC

v_gene: TRBV7-2
abundance: NA
j_gene: TRBJ2-5
d_gene: TRBD1
CDR3aa: CVSSKGQSETQYF
CDR3nt: TGTGTCAGCAGCAAGGGACAGTCAGAGACCCAGTACTTC

v_gene: TRBV7-3
abundance: many
j_gene: TRBJ2-3
d_gene: NA
CDR3aa: CASSLEVGGTQYF
CDR3nt: TGTGCCAGCAGCTTAGAGGTCGGTGGTACGCAGTATTTT

v_gene: TRBV7-6
abundance: medium-sized
j_gene: TRBJ2-5
d_gene: NA
CDR3aa: CASSETEGTQYF
CDR3nt: TGTGCCAGCAGCGAGACAGAGGGGACCCAGTACTTC

v_gene: TRBV7-2
abundance: many
j_gene: TRBJ2-7
d_gene: NA
CDR3aa: CASSIPGGEQYF
CDR3nt: TGTGCCAGCAGCATACCTGGGGGAGAGCAGTACTTC

v_gene: TRBV12-5
abundance: medium-sized
j_gene: TRBJ2-3
d_gene: NA
CDR3aa: CASGLVRGIGADTQYF
CDR3nt: TGTGCTAGTGGTTTGGTCCGCGGGATTGGCGCAGATACGCAGTATTTT

v_gene: TRBV29-1
abundance: few
j_gene: TRBJ2-7
d_gene: TRBD1
CDR3aa: CSVEGGQGAYEQYF
CDR3nt: TGCAGCGTCGAAGGGGGACAGGGGGCCTACGAGCAGTACTTC

v_gene: TRBV4-3
abundance: many
j_gene: TRBJ1-2
d_gene: NA
CDR3aa: CASSQDSGVPGYTF
CDR3nt: TGCGCCAGCAGCCAAGATAGCGGCGTACCTGGCTACACCTTC

v_gene: TRBV14
abundance: many
j_gene: TRBJ2-5
d_gene: NA
CDR3aa: CASSQGRGSTGLQETQYF
CDR3nt: TGTGCCAGCAGCCAAGGGCGGGGCAGCACTGGCCTTCAAGAGACCCAGTACTTC

v_gene: TRBV5-4
abundance: NA
j_gene: TRBJ2-1
d_gene: TRBD2
CDR3aa: CASSYSGSAYNEQFF
CDR3nt: TGTGCCAGCAGTTACAGCGGGAGTGCCTACAATGAGCAGTTCTTC

v_gene: TRBV28
abundance: NA
j_gene: TRBJ1-2
d_gene: NA
CDR3aa: CASSSLYYGYTF
CDR3nt: TGTGCCAGCAGTAGTTTATACTATGGCTACACCTTC

v_gene: TRBV4-1
abundance: medium-sized
j_gene: TRBJ2-3
d_gene: NA
CDR3aa: CASSQDPATDTQYF
CDR3nt: TGCGCCAGCAGCCAAGATCCAGCCACAGATACGCAGTATTTT

v_gene: TRBV7-3
abundance: many
j_gene: TRBJ2-5
d_gene: TRBD2
CDR3aa: CASSFGRGGETQYF
CDR3nt: TGTGCCAGCAGCTTCGGGCGGGGAGGGGAGACCCAGTACTTC

v_gene: TRBV7-2
abundance: NA
j_gene: TRBJ2-7
d_gene: TRBD1
CDR3aa: CASSVQSGQGSYEQYF
CDR3nt: TGTGCCAGCAGCGTCCAATCGGGACAGGGATCATACGAGCAGTACTTC

v_gene: TRBV27
abundance: medium-sized
j_gene: TRBJ1-1
d_gene: NA
CDR3aa: CASSRQVNTEAFF
CDR3nt: TGTGCCAGCAGTCGACAGGTGAACACTGAAGCTTTCTTT

v_gene: TRBV5-4
abundance: medium-sized
j_gene: TRBJ2-5
d_gene: NA
CDR3aa: CASSLGLLETQYF
CDR3nt: TGTGCCAGCAGCTTGGGACTTCTGGAGACCCAGTACTTC

v_gene: TRBV5-1
abundance: many
j_gene: TRBJ2-1
d_gene: NA
CDR3aa: CASSPGGGAWNEQFF
CDR3nt: TGCGCCAGCAGCCCCGGTGGGGGGGCATGGAATGAGCAGTTCTTC

v_gene: TRBV7-2
abundance: medium-sized
j_gene: TRBJ2-7
d_gene: TRBD1
CDR3aa: CASSPYQGALGEQYF
CDR3nt: TGTGCCAGCAGCCCCTACCAGGGGGCGCTTGGGGAGCAGTACTTC

v_gene: TRBV19
abundance: medium-sized
j_gene: TRBJ1-1
d_gene: NA
CDR3aa: CASSGGTTQLNTEAFF
CDR3nt: TGTGCCAGTAGTGGGGGGACCACACAATTGAACACTGAAGCTTTCTTT

v_gene: TRBV5-1
abundance: medium-sized
j_gene: TRBJ2-5
d_gene: TRBD2
CDR3aa: CASSVGTSGLQETQYF
CDR3nt: TGCGCCAGCAGCGTAGGGACTAGCGGGCTCCAAGAGACCCAGTACTTC

v_gene: TRBV7-2
abundance: few
j_gene: TRBJ2-1
d_gene: NA
CDR3aa: CASSLVKGNNEQFF
CDR3nt: TGTGCCAGCAGCTTAGTCAAGGGGAACAATGAGCAGTTCTTC

v_gene: TRBV23-1
abundance: medium-sized
j_gene: TRBJ2-1
d_gene: NA
CDR3aa: CARVRPDGNEQFF
CDR3nt: TGCGCCCGTGTCCGTCCAGACGGAAATGAGCAGTTCTTC

v_gene: TRBV27
abundance: many
j_gene: TRBJ2-1
d_gene: TRBD2
CDR3aa: CASSRGAGDHNEQFF
CDR3nt: TGTGCCAGCAGCCGTGGAGCGGGAGACCACAATGAGCAGTTCTTC

v_gene: TRBV4-2
abundance: medium-sized
j_gene: TRBJ2-3
d_gene: TRBD2
CDR3aa: CASSRNLAGAPTDTQYF
CDR3nt: TGTGCCAGCAGCCGAAATCTAGCGGGGGCCCCCACAGATACGCAGTATTTT

v_gene: TRBV5-1
abundance: NA
j_gene: TRBJ2-3
d_gene: TRBD2
CDR3aa: CASSLRAGDRTDTQYF
CDR3nt: TGCGCCAGCAGCTTGCGTGCGGGAGATCGGACAGATACGCAGTATTTT